Listed here are 28 T cell receptor beta chains from one sample, sequenced in a study of cytomegalovirus exposure and HLA in healthy donors. PCR was performed using 60 Vbeta and 13 Jbeta primers. Profiled with immunoSEQ multiplex PCR; TCRdb holds only in-frame clones, not every one. Of 200,000 or so clones in the sample, about three quarters are singletons; the top ten hold roughly 2%. Sequencing used PBMCs. Source of these receptors: a woman in her 30s in good health and CMV-seropositive.

The rearrangement links TRBV6-4 to TRBJ1-5; D remains ambiguous. V dropped 3 bases and J dropped 2 bases, with 14 bases sitting between them. Per germline, CDR1 MRHNA and CDR2 SNTAGT. The CDR3 length is 16 residues. CDR3 in amino acids: CASSEGPSMGNQPQHF. Written as DNA, the CDR3 is TGTGCCAGCAGTGAGGGCCCCAGTATGGGCAATCAGCCCCAGCATTTT.

The chain uses TRBV29-1 and TRBJ2-3; a possible D gene is TRBD2 (5 bases). Germline-derived CDR1 and CDR2 are SQVTM and ANQGSEA. V gave up 2 bases and J gave up 2 bases, with 11 bases separating them. The CDR3 length is 14 residues. The CDR3 region has the DNA TGCAGCGTTGAAACGAGCGGACCCACAGATACGCAGTATTTT. It translates to CSVETSGPTDTQYF.

This rearrangement joins TRBV6-5 to TRBJ2-5, with D possibly TRBD1 on 6 matching bases. V shed 0 bases and J shed 11 bases, with 10 bases lying between them. The germline CDR1 and CDR2 sequences are MNHEY and SVGAGI. The CDR3 totals 12 residues. CDR3 loop: CASSYSGGEQYF. The CDR3 DNA is TGTGCCAGCAGTTACTCAGGGGGAGAGCAGTACTTC.

This clone was recorded once. The V and J genes are TRBV4-1 and TRBJ2-1, with D possibly TRBD2 on 6 matching bases. Germline CDR1 MGHRA, CDR2 YSYEKL. CDR3 length: 14 amino acids. The ends were cut back, 0 bases at V and 4 bases at J, with 7 bases in the middle. The CDR3 DNA reads TGCGCCAGCAGCCAAGAGGAGGGATACAATGAGCAGTTCTTC. Protein: CASSQEEGYNEQFF.

This chain joins TRBV7-9 and TRBJ2-3, with D possibly matching TRBD2 (5 bases). This CDR3 spans 14 amino acids. The germline V gene has CDR1 SEHNR and CDR2 FQNEAQ (reference sequence). V was pared by 6 bases and J by 1 base, with 11 bases between. The DNA for the CDR3 is TGTGCCAGCAGTAGAGGGCAGGGCACAGATACGCAGTATTTT. Its translation: CASSRGQGTDTQYF.

J is TRBJ1-2 and V is TRBV19; a possible D gene is TRBD1 (5 bases). The V gene lost 5 bases and the J gene lost 10 bases, with 11 bases spanning the gap. Germline V gene lookup returns CDR1 LNHDA and CDR2 SQIVND (reference sequence). The CDR3 is 11 amino acids. CDR3 bases: TGTGCCAGTAGTCTGGGACTCGTCTACACCTTC. Translated: CASSLGLVYTF.

This chain links TRBV28 with TRBJ2-1; 9 nucleotides agree with TRBD2. The germline gives CDR1 MDHEN, CDR2 SYDVKM. The CDR3 has 19 amino acids. V dropped 5 bases and J dropped 4; count of bases not matched to a gene: 18. As DNA, the CDR3 is TGTGCCAGCAGTCATAGGCGGGACAGAGCTCTAGCGGGGTACAATGAGCAGTTCTTC. As protein: CASSHRRDRALAGYNEQFF.

The gene calls are TRBV30 and TRBJ2-5, with D maybe TRBD2 (5 bases). CDR3 length: 11 residues. Trimming shortened V by 3 bases and J by 9 bases, and 11 bases separated the two germline ends. Germline CDR1 reads GTSNPN; CDR2 reads SVGIG (reference sequence). CDR3 amino acids: CAWRWNGAQYF. CDR3 coding DNA: TGTGCCTGGAGGTGGAACGGGGCCCAGTACTTC.

CDR3: CASSLDREGSYEQYF. The CDR3 DNA is TGTGCCAGCAGTTTAGACCGGGAGGGATCCTACGAGCAGTACTTC. This rearrangement joins TRBV28 to TRBJ2-7, with 8 nucleotides matching TRBD2. Germline V lookup: CDR1 MDHEN, CDR2 SYDVKM. The CDR3 contains 15 residues. V lost 2 bases and J lost 1; bases outside the gene matches: 4.

This chain connects TRBV5-1 to TRBJ2-3, with a possible D match to TRBD1 (5 bases). CDR3 size: 17 residues. CDR1 and CDR2 from the germline V gene are SGHRS and YFSETQ. Trimming cost V 0 bases and J 5 bases, with 19 bases left between them. The CDR3 reads CASSLAIWAGSKDTQYF. CDR3 bases: TGCGCCAGCAGCTTGGCTATTTGGGCAGGGTCAAAAGATACGCAGTATTTT.

V is TRBV6-5 and J is TRBJ2-1, with TRBD1 matching over 7 bases. The CDR3 is made up of 13 amino acids. Germline V lookup: CDR1 MNHEY, CDR2 SVGAGI. After removal of 6 bases from V and 10 bases from J, the junction contained 9 bases not matched to a gene. The CDR3 region is CASRGTAEREQFF. The DNA of the CDR3 is TGTGCCAGCAGGGGGACAGCCGAGCGGGAGCAGTTCTTC.

The chain has TRBV11-2 and TRBJ2-2; D might be TRBD2 (6 bases). V dropped 5 bases and J dropped 3 bases, with 13 bases sitting between them. The CDR3 has 15 residues. Germline assignment: CDR1 SGHAT and CDR2 FQNNGV. The CDR3, as DNA: TGTGCCAGCAGCCGAACGGGAGCACACACCGGGGAGCTGTTTTTT. It translates to CASSRTGAHTGELFF. Together with reference TRBV11-2 and TRBJ2-2, the CDR3 gives the full variable domain: EAGVAQSPRYKIIEKRQSVAFWCNPISGHATLYWYQQILGQGPKLLIQFQNNGVVDDSQLPKDRFSAERLKGVDSTLKIQPAKLEDSAVYLCASSRTGAHTGELFFGEGSRLTVL.

The chain joins TRBV15 to TRBJ2-5; the D gene is possibly TRBD2 (6 bases). The germline CDR1 and CDR2 sequences are LNHNV and YYDKDF (reference sequence). V was pared by 3 bases and J by 5 bases, with 10 bases between. There are 13 residues in the CDR3. The chain's CDR3 is CATSRTSRETQYF. The CDR3 DNA sequence: TGTGCCACCAGCAGGACTAGTCGGGAGACCCAGTACTTC. Filled out from reference TRBV15 and TRBJ2-5, the complete variable domain reads DAMVIQNPRYQVTQFGKPVTLSCSQTLNHNVMYWYQQKSSQAPKLLFHYYDKDFNNEADTPDNFQSRRPNTSFCFLDIRSPGLGDTAMYLCATSRTSRETQYFGPGTRLLVL.

J is TRBJ1-5 and V is TRBV28; possibly TRBD1 for D (6 bases). Germline V lookup: CDR1 MDHEN, CDR2 SYDVKM. This CDR3 is 14 amino acids long. Trimming cost V 8 bases and J 10 bases, with 21 bases left between them. This CDR3 is CASGLGGTISPQHF. The CDR3 nucleotides are TGTGCCAGCGGGTTGGGAGGGACAATCAGCCCCCAGCATTTT.

This sequence joins TRBV30 and TRBJ2-2, with TRBD1 as a possible D gene (5 bases). The V gene lost 1 base and the J gene lost 6 bases, with 9 bases spanning the gap. Germline CDR1 is GTSNPN and CDR2 is SVGIG (reference sequence). This CDR3 spans 13 amino acids. DNA for the CDR3: TGTGCCTGGAGTGCCCAAGGGGCCGGGGAGCTGTTTTTT. It translates to CAWSAQGAGELFF. Together with reference TRBV30 and TRBJ2-2, the CDR3 gives the full variable domain: SQTIHQWPATLVQPVGSPLSLECTVEGTSNPNLYWYRQAAGRGLQLLFYSVGIGQISSEVPQNLSASRPQDRQFILSSKKLLLSDSGFYLCAWSAQGAGELFFGEGSRLTVL.

J is TRBJ2-7 and V is TRBV6-4; 8 bases map to TRBD1. Germline values: CDR1 MRHNA, CDR2 SNTAGT. Trimming cost V 5 bases and J 7 bases; bases outside gene matches: 13. This CDR3 spans 15 amino acids. CDR3 bases: TGTGCCAGCAGTATTCTAACAGGACAGGGTAGGGAGCAGTACTTC. This gives the protein CASSILTGQGREQYF.

CDR3 DNA: TGTGCCAGCAGTTACAATCTAGCAAGTGGCACAGATACGCAGTATTTT. Translation gives CASSYNLASGTDTQYF. This chain links TRBV6-6 with TRBJ2-3, with D possibly TRBD2 on 5 matching bases. V shed 2 bases and J shed 1 base, with 13 bases lying between them. The germline V gene encodes CDR1 MNHNY and CDR2 SVGAGI (reference sequence). The CDR3 contains 16 residues.

The chain's CDR3 is CASRQGLHEQYF. CDR3 DNA: TGCGCCAGCCGACAGGGGCTGCACGAGCAGTACTTC. J is TRBJ2-7 and V is TRBV5-1; 8 nucleotides agree with TRBD1. This CDR3 is built from 12 residues. J was trimmed by 5 bases and V by 7 bases; bases with no gene match: 5. Germline V gives CDR1 SGHRS, CDR2 YFSETQ.

The chain couples TRBV12-5 to TRBJ2-2, with a tentative D call TRBD1 (6 bases). Germline CDR1 reads LGHNT; CDR2 reads FRNRAP. The CDR3 is 19 residues long. V dropped 3 bases and J dropped 2 bases, with 22 bases sitting between them. The CDR3 DNA reads TGTGCTAGTGGTTTTCTCTCGTCTACAGGGTGGGGAAACACCGGGGAGCTGTTTTTT. As protein: CASGFLSSTGWGNTGELFF.

On this clone: At one end the junction does not follow the germline gene, possibly because of a read error. The chain's CDR3 is CASSLAYVSGVRNQPQHF. In DNA form, the CDR3 reads TGTGCCAGCAGTTTAGCTTATGTCTCCGGGGTCCGCAATCAGCCCCAGCATTTT. The rearrangement joins TRBV7-2 to TRBJ1-5; D unresolved. The V gene's germline CDR1 is SGHTA and CDR2 FQGNSA. This CDR3 has 18 amino acids.

The gene calls are TRBV30 and TRBJ1-2, with D unresolved. This CDR3 contains 12 residues. The germline V gene encodes CDR1 GTSNPN and CDR2 SVGIG (reference sequence). V gave up 2 bases and J gave up 5 bases, with 9 bases separating them. The CDR3 nucleotides are TGTGCCTGGAGTCGCCAGTCATATGGCTACACCTTC. It translates to CAWSRQSYGYTF.

The chain combines TRBV5-6 with TRBJ1-1; 9 bases map to TRBD1. This CDR3 contains 14 residues. Trimming removed 3 bases from V and 11 bases from J; junction bases left unmatched: 11. Germline CDR1 is SGHDT and CDR2 is YYEEEE. The CDR3 region has the DNA TGTGCCAGCAGCTGGGGGACAGGGTCCTTTGGGGCTTTCTTT. Translating gives CASSWGTGSFGAFF.

CDR3 residues: CASSRTGGGESPLHF. CDR3 nucleotide sequence: TGTGCCAGCTCACGCACAGGGGGAGGCGAATCACCCCTCCACTTT. The chain employs TRBV18 and TRBJ1-6; 8 nucleotides match TRBD1. Germline loops: CDR1 KGHSH, CDR2 LQKENI. The length of the CDR3 is 15 residues. J lost 10 bases, V lost 4 bases, and 9 bases had no gene match. Drawing the rest from reference TRBV18 and TRBJ1-6, the complete variable domain is NAGVMQNPRHLVRRRGQEARLRCSPMKGHSHVYWYRQLPEEGLKFMVYLQKENIIDESGMPKERFSAEFPKEGPSILRIQQVVRGDSAAYFCASSRTGGGESPLHFGNGTRLTVT.

The chain couples TRBV5-1 to TRBJ1-3; possible D gene TRBD1, 6 bases. The CDR3 covers 15 residues. V shed 3 bases and J shed 2 bases, with 12 bases lying between them. Germline V gene lookup returns CDR1 SGHRS and CDR2 YFSETQ. CDR3 in DNA: TGCGCCAGCAGCTCCCGGTGGGGGCCTGGAAACACCATATATTTT. Translated, it gives CASSSRWGPGNTIYF.

The rearrangement joins TRBV5-6 to TRBJ1-2; D possibly corresponds to TRBD1 (5 bases). The CDR3 sequence is 14 residues long. The germline V gene encodes CDR1 SGHDT and CDR2 YYEEEE. V was clipped by 7 bases and J by 7 bases, with 20 bases between them. The CDR3: CASRVGAGIGGYTF. Written as DNA, the CDR3 is TGTGCCAGCCGGGTTGGAGCAGGGATTGGTGGCTACACCTTC.

The gene calls are TRBV9 and TRBJ2-5; TRBD1 matches at 7 bases. Per the germline V gene, CDR1 is SGDLS and CDR2 is YYNGEE. The CDR3 has 16 amino acids. J was trimmed by 0 bases and V by 0 bases; bases with no gene match: 5. The DNA for the CDR3 is TGTGCCAGCAGCGTAGCTGGGGGACAGAACCAAGAGACCCAGTACTTC. Its protein product is CASSVAGGQNQETQYF.

The genes are TRBV19 and TRBJ2-2; possibly TRBD2 for D (6 bases). The CDR3 loop spans 15 amino acids. Germline V gene data show CDR1 as LNHDA and CDR2 as SQIVND (reference sequence). Trimming cost V 3 bases and J 5 bases, with 13 bases left between them. CDR3 nucleotides: TGTGCCAGTAGTATTATTACAGGAGGGACCGGGGAGCTGTTTTTT. Translation: CASSIITGGTGELFF.

The rearrangement uses TRBV7-3 and TRBJ2-1; D call uncertain. The CDR3 totals 15 residues. The germline V gene encodes CDR1 SGHTA and CDR2 FQGTGA. The V gene lost 1 base and the J gene lost 6 bases, with 13 bases spanning the gap. CDR3 DNA: TGTGCCAGCAGCTTAATGGCTGCAGTCATCAATGAGCAGTTCTTC. Translation gives CASSLMAAVINEQFF. Full variable domain (missing parts from reference TRBV7-3 and TRBJ2-1): GAGVSQTPSNKVTEKGKYVELRCDPISGHTALYWYRQSLGQGPEFLIYFQGTGAADDSGLPNDRFFAVRPEGSVSTLKIQRTERGDSAVYLCASSLMAAVINEQFFGPGTRLTVL.